This TCR beta chain was observed in a study of blood T cell repertoires in COVID-19. In the study overall: Acute-phase and convalescent COVID-19 samples originated in the United States, Italy and Spain. Sources were T cells, B-cell-depleted T cells, or PBMCs; the material itself was cDNA or gDNA.

As processed by the authors: Nucleated cell number was recorded as an estimate derived from reference gene primer amplification. Clones were sequenced by immunoSEQ multiplex PCR, and TCRdb holds only the in-frame ones, with some missing. V and J calls and clone size come straight from that table; D and trimming were deduced from the DNA. The profile covers 110,000 or so clones, with 65% to 80% appearing a single time and about 6.6% taken by the ten largest. This CDR3 is built from 14 residues. Germline CDR1 SGHDT, CDR2 YYEEEE. Trimming took off 4 bases at V and 1 base at J, with 11 bases between the two ends.

The clonotype originates from a man aged 65-85 years with acute or convalescent COVID-19. Sequenced material: peripheral blood. The gene calls are TRBV5-6 and TRBJ1-1; tentative D call: TRBD1 (6 bases). CDR3 protein: CASSQGQPNTEAFF. CDR3 in DNA: TGTGCCAGCAGCCAAGGACAGCCGAACACTGAAGCTTTCTTT. Full variable domain (remainder filled in from reference TRBV5-6 and TRBJ1-1): DAGVTQSPTHLIKTRGQQVTLRCSPKSGHDTVSWYQQALGQGPQFIFQYYEEEERQRGNFPDRFSGHQFPNYSSELNVNALLLGDSALYLCASSQGQPNTEAFFGQGTRLTVV.